This T cell receptor (beta chain) was sequenced in a study of shared clonotypes between healthy human individuals. Assay used: immunoSEQ multiplex PCR; TCRdb lists only in-frame clones, some missing. The sample contains some 2,100,000 clones, nearly 97% of which appear only once. The CDR3 consists of 16 residues. Germline V gene sequence: CDR1 LNHDA, CDR2 SQIVND (reference sequence). With V trimmed by 5 bases and J by 0 bases, 4 bases remained unmatched. This TCR derives from a man aged 18-30 years in good health. The chain employs TRBV19 and TRBJ2-6, with 7 bases that match TRBD1. The specimen sequenced was naive CD4+ T cells sorted from blood. The sample's subset: CD45RA+ positively selected. The CDR3 reads CASSLGTASGANVLTF. CDR3 nucleotides: TGTGCCAGTAGTCTTGGGACAGCCTCTGGGGCCAACGTCCTGACTTTC.